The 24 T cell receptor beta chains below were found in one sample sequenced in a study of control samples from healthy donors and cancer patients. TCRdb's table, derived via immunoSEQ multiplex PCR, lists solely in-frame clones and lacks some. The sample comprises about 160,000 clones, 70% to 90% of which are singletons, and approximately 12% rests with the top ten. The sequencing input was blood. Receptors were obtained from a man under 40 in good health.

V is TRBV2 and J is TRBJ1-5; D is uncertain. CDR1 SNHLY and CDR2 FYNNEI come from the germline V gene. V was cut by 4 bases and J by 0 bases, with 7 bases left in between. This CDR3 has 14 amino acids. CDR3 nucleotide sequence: TGTGCCAGCAGTGGAGGGTATAGCAATCAGCCCCAGCATTTT. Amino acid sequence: CASSGGYSNQPQHF.

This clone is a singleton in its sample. Written as DNA, the CDR3 is TGTGCCAGCAGCAAATTGGTCAAAAAATTAGAGTTGTTTTTT. The encoded protein is CASSKLVKKLELFF. J is TRBJ1-4 and V is TRBV21-1. TRBV21-1 is given as a pseudogene. The CDR3 has 14 amino acids.

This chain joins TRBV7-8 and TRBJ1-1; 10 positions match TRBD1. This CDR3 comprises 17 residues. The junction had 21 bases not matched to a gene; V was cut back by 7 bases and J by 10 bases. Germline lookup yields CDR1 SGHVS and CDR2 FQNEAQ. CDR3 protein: CASNSQAGDRGTFGAFF. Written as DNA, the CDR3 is TGTGCCAGCAACTCGCAAGCCGGGGACAGGGGTACGTTTGGAGCTTTCTTT.

CDR3 in amino acids: CASSRRGQDNSPLHF. The CDR3 region has the DNA TGTGCCAGCAGTCGGAGGGGACAGGATAATTCACCCCTCCACTTT. The chain recombines TRBV27 with TRBJ1-6; 8 bases agree with TRBD1. V lost 5 bases to trimming and J lost 5 bases; unmatched junction nucleotides: 5. The CDR3 sequence is 15 residues long. Germline V CDR1 and CDR2: MNHEY, SMNVEV (reference sequence).

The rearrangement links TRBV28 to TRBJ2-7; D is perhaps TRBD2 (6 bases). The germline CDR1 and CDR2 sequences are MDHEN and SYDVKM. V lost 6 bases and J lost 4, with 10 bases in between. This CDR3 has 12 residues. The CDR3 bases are TGTGCCAGCAGCCTCGGGAGATACGAGCAGTACTTC. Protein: CASSLGRYEQYF.

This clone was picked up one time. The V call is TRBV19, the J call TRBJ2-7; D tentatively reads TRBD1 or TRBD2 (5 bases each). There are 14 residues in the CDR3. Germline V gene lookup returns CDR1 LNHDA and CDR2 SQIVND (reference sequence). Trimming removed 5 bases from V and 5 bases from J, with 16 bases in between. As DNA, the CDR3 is TGTGCCAGTAGTCCCTCAACTAGGGGAAACGAGCAGTACTTC. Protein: CASSPSTRGNEQYF.

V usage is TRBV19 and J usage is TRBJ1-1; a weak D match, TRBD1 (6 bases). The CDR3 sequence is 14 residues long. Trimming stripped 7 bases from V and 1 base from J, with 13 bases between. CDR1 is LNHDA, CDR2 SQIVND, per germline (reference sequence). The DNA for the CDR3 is TGTGCCAGTACCCCGGGACAAGGGAACACTGAAGCTTTCTTT. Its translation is CASTPGQGNTEAFF.

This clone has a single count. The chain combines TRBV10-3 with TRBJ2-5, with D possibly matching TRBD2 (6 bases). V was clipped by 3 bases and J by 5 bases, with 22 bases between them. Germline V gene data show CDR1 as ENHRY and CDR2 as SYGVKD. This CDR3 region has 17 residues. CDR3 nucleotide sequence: TGTGCCATCAGTGAAGGCGATGTGAGCGGGTATGGGGAGACCCAGTACTTC. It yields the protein CAISEGDVSGYGETQYF.

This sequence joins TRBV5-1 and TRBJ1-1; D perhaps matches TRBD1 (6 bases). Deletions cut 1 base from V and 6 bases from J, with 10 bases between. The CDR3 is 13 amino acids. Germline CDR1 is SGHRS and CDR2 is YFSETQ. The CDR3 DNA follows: TGCGCCAGCAGCTTGAATACAGGGCCTGAAGCTTTCTTT. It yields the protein CASSLNTGPEAFF.

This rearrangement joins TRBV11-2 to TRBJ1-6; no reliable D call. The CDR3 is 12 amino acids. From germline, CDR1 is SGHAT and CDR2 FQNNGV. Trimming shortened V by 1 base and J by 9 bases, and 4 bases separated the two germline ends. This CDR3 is CASSLGRSPLHF. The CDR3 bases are TGTGCCAGCAGCTTAGGACGTTCACCCCTCCACTTT.

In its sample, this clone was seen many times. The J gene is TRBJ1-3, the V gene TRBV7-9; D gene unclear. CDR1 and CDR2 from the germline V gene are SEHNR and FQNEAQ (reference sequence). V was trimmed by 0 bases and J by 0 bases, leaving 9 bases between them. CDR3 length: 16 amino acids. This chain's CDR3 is CASSLASYLSGNTIYF. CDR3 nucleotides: TGTGCCAGCAGCTTAGCCTCTTATCTCTCTGGAAACACCATATATTTT.

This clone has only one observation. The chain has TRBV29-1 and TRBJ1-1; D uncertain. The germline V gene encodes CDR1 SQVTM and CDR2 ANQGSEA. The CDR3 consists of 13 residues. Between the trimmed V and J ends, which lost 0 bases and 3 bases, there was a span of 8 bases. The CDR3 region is CSVEEQEDTEAFF. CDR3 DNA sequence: TGCAGCGTTGAAGAGCAGGAAGACACTGAAGCTTTCTTT.

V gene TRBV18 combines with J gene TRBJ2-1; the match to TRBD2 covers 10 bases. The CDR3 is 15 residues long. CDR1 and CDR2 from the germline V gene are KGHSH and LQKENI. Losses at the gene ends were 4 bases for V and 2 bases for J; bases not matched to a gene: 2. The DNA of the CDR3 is TGTGCCAGCTCACTAGCGGGAGGCACCTACAATGAGCAGTTCTTC. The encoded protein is CASSLAGGTYNEQFF.

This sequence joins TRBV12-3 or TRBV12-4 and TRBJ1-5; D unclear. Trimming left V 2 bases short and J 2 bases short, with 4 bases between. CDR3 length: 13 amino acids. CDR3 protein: CASSLPGNQPQHF. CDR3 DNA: TGTGCCAGCAGTTTACCAGGCAATCAGCCCCAGCATTTT.

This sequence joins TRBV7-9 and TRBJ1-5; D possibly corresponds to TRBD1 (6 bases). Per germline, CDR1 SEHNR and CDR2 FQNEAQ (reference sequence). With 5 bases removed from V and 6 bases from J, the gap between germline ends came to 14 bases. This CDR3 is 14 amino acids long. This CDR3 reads CASSRGGAGQPQHF. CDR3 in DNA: TGTGCCAGCAGCCGCGGGGGGGCGGGTCAGCCCCAGCATTTT.

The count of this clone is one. For the CDR3, the DNA is TGTGCCAGCAGTTACTCGAACGACGAGCAGTACTTC. Amino acids: CASSYSNDEQYF. The chain couples TRBV6-2 or TRBV6-3 to TRBJ2-7; D call uncertain. The length of the CDR3 is 12 residues. CDR1 and CDR2 (germline): MNHEY, SVGEGT. With 0 bases removed from V and 5 bases from J, the gap between germline ends came to 5 bases.

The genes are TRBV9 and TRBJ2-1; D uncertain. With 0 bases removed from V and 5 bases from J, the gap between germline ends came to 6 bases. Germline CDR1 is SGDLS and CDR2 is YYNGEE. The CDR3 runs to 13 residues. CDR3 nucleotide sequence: TGTGCCAGCAGCGTAGTATCAAACAATGAGCAGTTCTTC. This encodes CASSVVSNNEQFF.

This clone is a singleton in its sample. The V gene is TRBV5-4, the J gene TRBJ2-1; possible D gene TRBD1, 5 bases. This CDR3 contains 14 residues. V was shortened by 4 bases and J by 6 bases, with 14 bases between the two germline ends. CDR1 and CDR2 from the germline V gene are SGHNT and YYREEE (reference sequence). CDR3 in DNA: TGTGCCAGCAGCCCGGACATAAATCGCAATGAGCAGTTCTTC. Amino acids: CASSPDINRNEQFF.

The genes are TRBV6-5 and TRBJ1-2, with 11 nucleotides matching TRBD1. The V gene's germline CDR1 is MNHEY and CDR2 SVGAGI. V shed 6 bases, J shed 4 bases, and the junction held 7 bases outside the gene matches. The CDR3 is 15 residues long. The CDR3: CASRPTGQGGYGYTF. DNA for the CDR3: TGTGCCAGCAGGCCGACGGGACAGGGGGGCTATGGCTACACCTTC.

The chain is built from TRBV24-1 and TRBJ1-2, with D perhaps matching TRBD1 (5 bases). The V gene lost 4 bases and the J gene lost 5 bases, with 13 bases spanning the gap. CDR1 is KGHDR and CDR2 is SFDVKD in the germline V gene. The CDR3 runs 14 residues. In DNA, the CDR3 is TGTGCCACCAGTGACCCCGAGAGGGGTTATGGCTACACCTTC. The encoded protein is CATSDPERGYGYTF.

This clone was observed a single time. DNA of the CDR3: TGTGCCAGCAGTTACTCCGGACACAACAGAGGAACTGAAGCTTTCTTT. It codes for CASSYSGHNRGTEAFF. V gene TRBV6-5 combines with J gene TRBJ1-1, with TRBD1 as a possible D gene (5 bases). CDR1 is MNHEY and CDR2 is SVGAGI in the germline V gene. Trimming took 0 bases from V and 5 from J, leaving 16 bases between them. This CDR3 is built from 16 residues.

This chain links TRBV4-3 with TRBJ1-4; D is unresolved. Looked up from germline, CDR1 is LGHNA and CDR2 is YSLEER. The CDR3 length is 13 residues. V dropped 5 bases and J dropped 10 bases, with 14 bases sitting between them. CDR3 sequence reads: CASSSREAGKLFF. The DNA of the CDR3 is TGCGCCAGCAGCTCCCGGGAGGCTGGAAAACTGTTTTTT.

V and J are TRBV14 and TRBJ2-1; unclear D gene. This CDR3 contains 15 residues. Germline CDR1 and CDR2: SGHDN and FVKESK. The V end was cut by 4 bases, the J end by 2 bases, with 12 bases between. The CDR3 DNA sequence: TGTGCCAGCAGCCCGGTTGGAGATCCCTACAATGAGCAGTTCTTC. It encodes CASSPVGDPYNEQFF.

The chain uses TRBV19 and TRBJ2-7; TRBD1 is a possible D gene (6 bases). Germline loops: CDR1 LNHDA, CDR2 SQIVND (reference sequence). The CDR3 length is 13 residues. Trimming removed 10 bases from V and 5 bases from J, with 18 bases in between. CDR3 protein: CATRRGGKDEQYF. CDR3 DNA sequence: TGTGCCACCCGGCGTGGGGGCAAGGACGAGCAGTACTTC.